This T cell receptor beta chain was identified in a study of regulatory dendritic cells for organ transplantation. Study-wide points: Resting memory CD8+ T cells held the most alloreactive clonotypes. Naive T cells showed high diversity, memory cells less, memory CD8+ least. Considerable individual heterogeneity was seen in alloreactive memory CD8+ T cells.

CD4+ or CD8+ T cells were sorted as naive CD45RA+ or memory CD45RO+. Generated by immunoSEQ multiplex PCR, the TCRdb table keeps only in-frame clones and is missing some. The data hold about 29,000 clones, with about 75% observed a single time. V gave up 2 bases and J gave up 7 bases; unmatched junction bases: 8. The CDR3 has 15 amino acids. Germline CDR1 MNHNS, CDR2 SASEGT. Details on this clone: Its specificity is unknown.

The V call is TRBV6-1, the J call TRBJ2-5, with TRBD1 matching over 9 bases. This TCR came from a human donor in good health. Sequencing was done on a sample of memory CD4+ T cells from blood. Subset in this sample: CD45RO+ memory T cells. The CDR3 loop is CASSEWGQGSGTQYF. In DNA form, the CDR3 reads TGTGCCAGCAGTGAATGGGGACAGGGTTCGGGGACCCAGTACTTC.